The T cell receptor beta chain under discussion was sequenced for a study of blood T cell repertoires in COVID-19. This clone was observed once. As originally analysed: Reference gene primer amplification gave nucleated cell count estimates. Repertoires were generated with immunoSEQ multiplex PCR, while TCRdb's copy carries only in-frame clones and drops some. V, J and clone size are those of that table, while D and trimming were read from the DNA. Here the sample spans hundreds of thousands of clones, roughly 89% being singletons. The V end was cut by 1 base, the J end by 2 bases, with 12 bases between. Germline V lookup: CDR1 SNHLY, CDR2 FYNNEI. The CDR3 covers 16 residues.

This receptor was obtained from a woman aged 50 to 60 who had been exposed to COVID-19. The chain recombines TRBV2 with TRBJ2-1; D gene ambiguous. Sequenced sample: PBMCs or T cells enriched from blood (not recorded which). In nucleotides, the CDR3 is TGTGCCAGCAGTGAAGAGAAGCGAGGAGCCTACAATGAGCAGTTCTTC. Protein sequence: CASSEEKRGAYNEQFF. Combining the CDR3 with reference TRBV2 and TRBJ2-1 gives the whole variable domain EPEVTQTPSHQVTQMGQEVILRCVPISNHLYFYWYRQILGQKVEFLVSFYNNEISEKSEIFDDQFSVERPDGSNFTLKIRSTKLEDSAMYFCASSEEKRGAYNEQFFGPGTRLTVL.